These T cell receptor beta chains were read from a single sample in a study of blood T cell repertoires in COVID-19. TCRdb's copy holds only in-frame clones and misses some; the assay was immunoSEQ multiplex PCR. Seen here are fewer than 75,000 clones, 60% to 85% observed once, and the top ten hold approximately 3%. Sequenced: peripheral blood. The receptors come from a man in his fifties or sixties with acute or convalescent COVID-19. Both conserved end residues are part of each CDR3. D genes are given only for firm matches. Some rows have no size entry. The others give once, few or many, or a class for an expanded clone.

>TRBJ2-5|NA|TRBD2|TRBV7-9
TGTGCCAGCAGCTCCCGACTAGCGGACCAAGAGACCCAGTACTTC
CASSSRLADQETQYF
>TRBJ2-7|NA|TRBD2|TRBV5-1
TGCGCCAGCAGCTTGGCGGCTGCTAGCGGGGAAATCTACGAGCAGTACTTC
CASSLAAASGEIYEQYF
>TRBJ1-5|few|TRBD1|TRBV5-5
TGTGCCAGCAGTCAAACAGGGGGCTGGCAGCCCCAGCATTTT
CASSQTGGWQPQHF
>TRBJ1-2|NA|TRBD1|TRBV2
TGTGCCAGCAGCTCTCAGGGGGCGAGGGGCTACACCTTC
CASSSQGARGYTF
>TRBJ1-6|NA|TRBD1|TRBV23-1
TGCGCCAGCAGTCAATCTGGGGACAGGGGGGGTTCACCCCTCCACTTT
CASSQSGDRGGSPLHF
>TRBJ1-2|NA|TRBD1|TRBV5-8
TGTGCCAGCAGCCCTGTCGGACAGGGGGCGCCGGGCTACACCTTC
CASSPVGQGAPGYTF
>TRBJ2-7|NA|TRBD2|TRBV27
TGTGCCAGCAGTCCCTACCCTAGCGGGGCCCAGTACGAGCAGTACTTC
CASSPYPSGAQYEQYF
>TRBJ2-1|NA|TRBD1|TRBV19
TGTGCCAGTAGTATGGGACAGTACTACAATGAGCAGTTCTTC
CASSMGQYYNEQFF
>TRBJ1-4|NA|NA|TRBV7-9
TGTGCCAGCAGCTTAGCGACGGCAGGGTGGGAAAAACTGTTTTTT
CASSLATAGWEKLFF
>TRBJ1-1|NA|NA|TRBV27
TGTGCCAGCAGATTAACAGGGCTAGACACTGAAGCTTTCTTT
CASRLTGLDTEAFF
>TRBJ1-3|NA|NA|TRBV2
TGTGCCAGCAGTGAATCCGGAGGCGGAAACACCATATATTTT
CASSESGGGNTIYF
>TRBJ2-1|NA|TRBD2|TRBV7-9
TGTGCCAGCAGCTTAGGATGGCTAGCGGGGAAGAGCTACAATGAGCAGTTCTTC
CASSLGWLAGKSYNEQFF
>TRBJ2-3|NA|TRBD2|TRBV29-1
TGCAGCGTGCTCGCCAGCGGGGACACAGATACGCAGTATTTT
CSVLASGDTDTQYF
>TRBJ1-4|NA|NA|TRBV10-3
TGTGCCATCAGTGAGTCGACAGATGGGGAAAAACTGTTTTTT
CAISESTDGEKLFF
>TRBJ1-2|NA|TRBD1|TRBV27
TGTGCCAGCAGTTCGGAAGGTCGACAGGGGGCTTACGGCTACACCTTC
CASSSEGRQGAYGYTF
>TRBJ1-1|NA|TRBD1|TRBV30
TGTGCCTGTCCGGGACAGGAGGGGGTCAAGGCGGCTTTCTTT
CACPGQEGVKAAFF
>TRBJ1-2|NA|NA|TRBV19
TGTGCCAGTAGGGACGGGGTGGGCTATGGCTACACCTTC
CASRDGVGYGYTF
>TRBJ1-2|NA|TRBD1|TRBV6-5
TGTGCCAGCAGAGACAGGGGTGGGAACTATGGCTACACCTTC
CASRDRGGNYGYTF
>TRBJ2-1|few|NA|TRBV30
TGTGCCTGGAGGATTAGGGGAAATGAGCAGTTCTTC
CAWRIRGNEQFF
>TRBJ2-1|NA|NA|TRBV6-5
TGTGCCAGCACCCCGGACTCGAGCTCCTACAATGAGCAGTTCTTC
CASTPDSSSYNEQFF
>TRBJ2-5|NA|TRBD1|TRBV2
TGTGCCAGCAGTCGGGGACAGCAAGAGACCCAGTACTTC
CASSRGQQETQYF
>TRBJ1-1|NA|TRBD1|TRBV7-3
TGTGCCAGCAGCAAGACAGGGGAGAACACTGAAGCTTTCTTT
CASSKTGENTEAFF
>TRBJ2-7|once|NA|TRBV5-1
TGCGCCAGCAGCTTCGGGGATGGCTACGAGCAGTACTTC
CASSFGDGYEQYF
>TRBJ2-1|NA|NA|TRBV28
TGTGCCAGCACTGGGCCGTTCCGGGGTCTAAGGAATGAGCAGTTCTTC
CASTGPFRGLRNEQFF
>TRBJ2-1|once|NA|TRBV6-1
TGTGCCAGCAGTGAATTACAGGGAAGTCTGTTCTTC
CASSELQGSLFF
>TRBJ1-1|NA|TRBD1|TRBV2
TGTGCCAGCAGTGAATTAGGACAGGGGGTCAGCACTGAAGCTTTCTTT
CASSELGQGVSTEAFF
>TRBJ1-2|NA|NA|TRBV7-8
TGTGCCAGCAGCATAGGACAAGTTCCTTATGATGGCTACACCTTC
CASSIGQVPYDGYTF
>TRBJ2-3|many|NA|TRBV4-2
TGTGCCAGCAGCCTGGCGGCTAGCGCCTCAGATACGCAGTATTTT
CASSLAASASDTQYF
>TRBJ2-5|few|NA|TRBV5-5
TGTGCCAGCAGCTTGGATTTAGGTAGCCCAGAGACCCAGTACTTC
CASSLDLGSPETQYF
>TRBJ2-1|NA|TRBD1|TRBV5-1
TGCGCCAGCAGTTCGGGACAGGGCAACACCTGGGGGGTCGGGTTCTTC
CASSSGQGNTWGVGFF
>TRBJ1-5|NA|TRBD1|TRBV29-1
TGCAGTGCCCGACAGGGGAATCAGCCCCAGCATTTT
CSARQGNQPQHF
>TRBJ1-4|NA|NA|TRBV5-8
TGTGCCAGCAGCTATGGGGCCGCGAATGAAAAACTGTTTTTT
CASSYGAANEKLFF
>TRBJ2-1|NA|TRBD1|TRBV9
TGTGCCAGCAGCGCGGGACAGGGTGCCTACAATGAGCAGTTCTTC
CASSAGQGAYNEQFF
>TRBJ2-3|few|NA|TRBV5-1
TGCGCCAGCAGCTTGGGGGCAGGCTCGACGGATACGCAGTATTTT
CASSLGAGSTDTQYF
>TRBJ2-3|NA|TRBD2|TRBV7-3
TGTGCCAGCAGTTCGGGACTAGCGGGAGATACGCAGTATTTT
CASSSGLAGDTQYF
>TRBJ1-2|NA|TRBD1|TRBV19
TGTGCCAGTAGTAGGGACAGTGGATTCCCTACGGGAGGCTACACCTTC
CASSRDSGFPTGGYTF
>TRBJ1-2|NA|NA|TRBV5-5
TGTGCCAGCAGCTTCGTCAGGGAGGATGGCTACACCTTC
CASSFVREDGYTF
>TRBJ2-3|NA|TRBD2|TRBV5-1
TGCGCCAGCAGCTTAGCGGGGCATGGAGATACGCAGTATTTT
CASSLAGHGDTQYF
>TRBJ2-7|NA|TRBD2|TRBV13
TGTGCCAGCAGCTTACCACTAGCGGGGGGCACCTACGAGCAGTACTTC
CASSLPLAGGTYEQYF
>TRBJ2-3|NA|TRBD2|TRBV7-2
TGTGCCAGCACCCGGACTAGCCCTCGCACAGATACGCAGTATTTT
CASTRTSPRTDTQYF